One T cell receptor (beta chain) is described in this entry. Its specificity is unknown. The template was RNA from unsorted bulk tissue. The normal lung tissue was taken more than 3 cm from the tumor edge. Between August and November 2014, newly diagnosed, chemotherapy-naive lung cancer patients underwent thoracic surgery in China. A modified ARM-PCR protocol with three rounds of nested PCR amplified TCRbeta. TCRdb re-derived calls from the multiplex PCR reads in MiXCR, one entry per CDR3 protein. Among around 80,000 distinct CDR3 sequences listed, just over 75% were seen once. This sample was taken from a study of tumor and adjacent non-tumor tissue in lung cancer. Points from the study as a whole: Tumor TCR diversity, when higher, was linked to shorter survival. Normal lung showed higher cumulative top 100 clone frequency than tumor.

This receptor was obtained from a man aged 70 or older with non-small cell lung cancer. Material for sequencing was distant non-tumor lung tissue.

CDR3 sequence: CASSYRAGQVYEQYF. The CDR3 bases are TGTGCCAGCAGTTACAGGGCTGGACAGGTGTATGAGCAGTACTTC. This chain uses TRBV6-5 with TRBJ2-7; 7 nucleotides agree with TRBD1. This CDR3 is built from 15 residues. Losses at the gene ends were 2 bases for V and 7 bases for J; bases not matched to a gene: 11. In germline, CDR1 is MNHEY, CDR2 SVGAGI.